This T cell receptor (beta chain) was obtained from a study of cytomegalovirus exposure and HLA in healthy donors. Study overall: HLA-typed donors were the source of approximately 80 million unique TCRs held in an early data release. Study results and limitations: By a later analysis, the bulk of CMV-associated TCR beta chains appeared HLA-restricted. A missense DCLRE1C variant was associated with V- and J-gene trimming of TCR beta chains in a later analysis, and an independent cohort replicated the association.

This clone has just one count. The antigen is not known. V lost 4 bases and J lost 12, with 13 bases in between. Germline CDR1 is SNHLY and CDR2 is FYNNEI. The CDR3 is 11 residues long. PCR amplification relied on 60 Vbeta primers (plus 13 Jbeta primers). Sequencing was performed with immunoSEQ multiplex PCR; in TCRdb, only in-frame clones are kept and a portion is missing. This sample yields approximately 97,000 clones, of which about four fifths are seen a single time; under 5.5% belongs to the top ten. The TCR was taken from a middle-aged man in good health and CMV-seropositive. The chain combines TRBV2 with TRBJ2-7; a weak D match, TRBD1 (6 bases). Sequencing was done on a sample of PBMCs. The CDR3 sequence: CASSVTTGRYF. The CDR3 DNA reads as TGTGCCAGCAGTGTTACCACAGGGCGGTACTTC.